The 15 T cell receptor beta chains below all came from one sample that was sequenced in a study of T cells after yellow fever vaccination. TCRdb re-called the 5' RACE reads through MiXCR, storing one row per CDR3 protein. The sample records about 400,000 distinct CDR3 sequences, around 10% being singletons. The sample was PBMCs, taken on the day of the first yellow fever vaccination. These receptors were obtained from a young man who received the YFV17D yellow fever vaccine.

The chain links TRBV27 to TRBJ1-5; D may be TRBD1 (5 bases). Germline V gives CDR1 MNHEY, CDR2 SMNVEV (reference sequence). The ends were cut back, 0 bases at V and 4 bases at J, with 10 bases in the middle. The CDR3 spans 15 residues. This chain's CDR3 is CASSLSRRGNQPQHF. The CDR3 nucleotides are TGTGCCAGCAGTTTATCAAGGAGGGGTAATCAGCCCCAGCATTTT.

Only a few counts were recorded for this clonotype. Here the CDR3 reads CASSSAGTGLRSLARELFF. DNA for the CDR3: TGTGCCAGCAGTTCTGCCGGGACAGGGCTAAGGAGTCTGGCCCGGGAGCTGTTTTTT. This chain uses TRBV12-3 or TRBV12-4 with TRBJ2-2, with 9 bases that match TRBD1. Unmatched junction bases numbered 21, after V lost 4 bases and J lost 9 bases. The CDR3 has 19 residues.

This clonotype was counted at least ten times. The V and J genes are TRBV10-3 and TRBJ2-3, with D maybe TRBD1 (7 bases). The CDR3 sequence is 15 residues long. Between the trimmed V and J ends, which lost 4 bases and 5 bases, there was a span of 16 bases. Germline-derived CDR1 and CDR2 are ENHRY and SYGVKD. As DNA, the CDR3 is TGTGCCATCAGTGCTCAGGGGGGACGCAGAGATACGCAGTATTTT. This sequence encodes CAISAQGGRRDTQYF.

This rearrangement joins TRBV19 to TRBJ1-2; D possibly corresponds to TRBD1 (5 bases). V was trimmed by 6 bases and J by 2 bases, leaving 13 bases between them. Germline CDR1 and CDR2: LNHDA and SQIVND (reference sequence). There are 14 residues in the CDR3. Here the CDR3 reads CASRTRDANYGYTF. For the CDR3, the DNA is TGTGCCAGTAGAACCCGGGACGCAAACTATGGCTACACCTTC.

This chain uses TRBV5-6 with TRBJ2-1, with unresolved D. This CDR3 spans 16 amino acids. V lost 0 bases to trimming and J lost 0 bases, with 10 bases between them. The germline V gene encodes CDR1 SGHDT and CDR2 YYEEEE. CDR3 in DNA: TGTGCCAGCAGCTTGGGAGGTCCGAGCTCCTACAATGAGCAGTTCTTC. It translates to CASSLGGPSSYNEQFF.

This clonotype was detected only a few times. The chain employs TRBV3-1 and TRBJ2-7; 9 bases are a match to TRBD1. This CDR3 has 15 residues. CDR1 and CDR2 (germline): LGHDT, YNNKEL (reference sequence). V was pared by 4 bases and J by 4 bases, with 8 bases of the junction left unmatched. CDR3 nucleotides: TGTGCCAGCAGCCCCCTTGGGACAGGGTCTTACGAGCAGTACTTC. Translation gives CASSPLGTGSYEQYF.

The sample holds a few counts of this clonotype. The rearrangement uses TRBV24-1 and TRBJ1-6; D is perhaps TRBD1 (5 bases). This CDR3 contains 15 residues. Germline V gene sequence: CDR1 KGHDR, CDR2 SFDVKD. V gave up 3 bases and J gave up 7 bases, with 12 bases separating them. For the CDR3, the DNA is TGTGCCACCAGTGATGCACACCCAGGGAATTCACCCCTCCACTTT. Amino acid sequence: CATSDAHPGNSPLHF.

This clonotype came up many times. The CDR3: CATRRTGELFF. The DNA of the CDR3 is TGTGCCACCAGGCGCACCGGGGAGCTGTTTTTT. This chain joins TRBV24-1 and TRBJ2-2; no clear D. Germline V gene data show CDR1 as KGHDR and CDR2 as SFDVKD. Trimming shortened V by 7 bases and J by 4 bases, and 3 bases separated the two germline ends. This CDR3 is built from 11 residues.

In this sample, this clonotype turned up a few times. This chain uses TRBV11-2 with TRBJ2-7; no definite D call. Per germline, CDR1 SGHAT and CDR2 FQNNGV. With 1 base removed from V and 0 bases from J, the gap between germline ends came to 13 bases. The CDR3 length is 16 residues. The CDR3 region is CASSLARSPHSYEQYV. Here the CDR3 DNA reads TGTGCCAGCAGCTTAGCGAGGTCCCCCCACTCCTACGAGCAGTACGTC.

This clonotype was counted only a few times. The J gene is TRBJ2-7, the V gene TRBV5-1; 8 positions match TRBD1. This CDR3 region has 15 residues. Germline V gene sequence: CDR1 SGHRS, CDR2 YFSETQ. With 4 bases clipped from V and 7 bases from J, the junction kept 13 bases outside the gene matches. CDR3 sequence (DNA): TGCGCCAGCAGCCCCCGACAGGGGACCCCGGTTGAGCAGTACTTC. Translated: CASSPRQGTPVEQYF.

This clonotype was seen a handful of times. This rearrangement joins TRBV7-2 to TRBJ2-7; 7 bases line up with TRBD2. The CDR3 is 15 amino acids. The V gene's germline CDR1 is SGHTA and CDR2 FQGNSA. The J segment lost 5 bases and the V segment lost 1 base, leaving 8 bases of the junction unmatched. CDR3 nucleotides: TGTGCCAGCAGCTTAGTTGGGGGGGACGTCAACGAGCAGTACTTC. Protein sequence: CASSLVGGDVNEQYF.

V and J are TRBV4-3 and TRBJ1-5; D unclear. The CDR3 sequence is 14 residues long. Germline-derived CDR1 and CDR2 are LGHNA and YSLEER. V was shortened by 4 bases and J by 0 bases, with 7 bases between the two germline ends. CDR3 sequence reads: CASSPSSSNQPQHF. Written as DNA, the CDR3 is TGCGCCAGCAGCCCTTCGAGTAGCAATCAGCCCCAGCATTTT.

This clonotype was seen more than once but under ten times. The rearrangement links TRBV28 to TRBJ1-5; TRBD1 aligns across 7 bases. Unmatched junction bases numbered 6, after V lost 6 bases and J lost 4 bases. Germline CDR1 is MDHEN and CDR2 is SYDVKM. The CDR3 extends over 14 amino acids. The chain's CDR3 is CASRPGTVNQPQHF. The CDR3 DNA sequence: TGTGCCAGCAGACCCGGGACAGTGAATCAGCCCCAGCATTTT. Full variable domain (remainder filled in from reference TRBV28 and TRBJ1-5): DVKVTQSSRYLVKRTGEKVFLECVQDMDHENMFWYRQDPGLGLRLIYFSYDVKMKEKGDIPEGYSVSREKKERFSLILESASTNQTSMYLCASRPGTVNQPQHFGDGTRLSIL.

This clonotype was seen a handful of times. This rearrangement joins TRBV9 to TRBJ1-6; D gene unclear. This CDR3 is built from 14 residues. V lost 4 bases and J lost 6, with 11 bases in between. Germline V CDR1 and CDR2: SGDLS, YYNGEE. CDR3 bases: TGTGCCAGCAGCCAAGCCGGATTTAATTCACCCCTCCACTTT. As protein: CASSQAGFNSPLHF. Full variable domain (missing parts from reference TRBV9 and TRBJ1-6): DSGVTQTPKHLITATGQRVTLRCSPRSGDLSVYWYQQSLDQGLQFLIQYYNGEERAKGNILERFSAQQFPDLHSELNLSSLELGDSALYFCASSQAGFNSPLHFGNGTRLTVT.

This clonotype was counted only a few times. The rearrangement links TRBV7-2 to TRBJ2-2; D possibly corresponds to TRBD2 (6 bases). CDR1 SGHTA and CDR2 FQGNSA come from the germline V gene. V lost 8 bases, J lost 9 bases, and 22 bases lay in between. The CDR3 has 15 residues. The CDR3 sequence is CASVKGAGPRRELFF. CDR3 DNA: TGTGCCAGCGTCAAGGGTGCGGGACCCCGACGGGAGCTGTTTTTT. Together with reference TRBV7-2 and TRBJ2-2, the CDR3 gives the full variable domain: GAGVSQSPSNKVTEKGKDVELRCDPISGHTALYWYRQSLGQGLEFLIYFQGNSAPDKSGLPSDRFSAERTGGSVSTLTIQRTQQEDSAVYLCASVKGAGPRRELFFGEGSRLTVL.